The 9 T cell receptor beta chains below come from one sample, sequenced in a study of shared clonotypes between healthy human individuals. Profiling relied on immunoSEQ multiplex PCR, and the TCRdb table lists in-frame clones only, not all of them. The sample yields about 2 million clones, around 95% seen once. The sample taken for sequencing was naive CD4+ T cells sorted from blood. Subset indicated: CD45RA+ positively selected. The source of these receptors is a man between 18 and 29 years old in good health.

The CDR3 spells CASNGRTGMNTEAFF. CDR3 nucleotide sequence: TGTGCCAGCAATGGGAGGACAGGGATGAACACTGAAGCTTTCTTT. The rearrangement uses TRBV28 and TRBJ1-1; 8 nucleotides agree with TRBD1. The germline V gene has CDR1 MDHEN and CDR2 SYDVKM. The CDR3 totals 15 residues. With V trimmed by 7 bases and J by 0 bases, 7 bases remained unmatched.

Written as DNA, the CDR3 is TGTGCCTCTCAACGGGGAGCCTACGAGCAGTACTTC. Protein sequence: CASQRGAYEQYF. V and J are TRBV7-5 and TRBJ2-7; TRBD2 is taken as the D call from the table, unchecked against the DNA. TRBV7-5 is a pseudogene locus. The CDR3 extends over 12 amino acids.

The rearrangement uses TRBV5-1 and TRBJ1-2; perhaps TRBD1 as D (5 bases). Trimming shortened V by 0 bases and J by 1 base, and 13 bases separated the two germline ends. The CDR3 runs 16 residues. CDR1 and CDR2 (germline): SGHRS, YFSETQ. CDR3 sequence (DNA): TGCGCCAGCAGCTTGGAAAGCGACAGACTTAACTATGGCTACACCTTC. Translating it yields CASSLESDRLNYGYTF.

The J gene is TRBJ1-1, the V gene TRBV11-2; weak D call: TRBD1 (6 bases). There are 14 residues in the CDR3. Germline CDR1 reads SGHAT; CDR2 reads FQNNGV. V was pared by 6 bases and J by 4 bases, with 15 bases between. The CDR3 sequence is CASSHEGGVTEAFF. CDR3 in DNA: TGTGCCAGCAGTCACGAAGGGGGTGTCACTGAAGCTTTCTTT.

Details on this clone: The conserved final phenylalanine or tryptophan is absent from the CDR3, which likely points to a read error. The chain links TRBV4-1 to TRBJ1-6; D is unclear. The J call is doubtful: the DNA matches TRBJ2-2 better. Germline CDR1 and CDR2: MGHRA and YSYEKL. The CDR3 spans 10 residues. CDR3 coding DNA: TGCGCCAGCAGCCCCCCGGACCTGTTTGTT. Encoded protein: CASSPPDLFV.

This rearrangement joins TRBV6-6 to TRBJ2-7; TRBD1 agrees at 8 bases. Per the germline V gene, CDR1 is MNHNY and CDR2 is SVGAGI (reference sequence). The CDR3 is 15 residues long. J gave up 3 bases and V 0 bases, and 4 bases lay outside the gene matches. The CDR3: CASSYSKGTGYEQYF. The CDR3, as DNA: TGTGCCAGCAGTTACTCGAAAGGGACAGGCTACGAGCAGTACTTC.

CDR3 nucleotide sequence: TGTGCCAGCAATGGCAGGGCGCATGAGCAGTTCTTC. This encodes CASNGRAHEQFF. The V call is TRBV6-7, the J call TRBJ2-1; possible D gene TRBD1, 5 bases. TRBV6-7 is an ORF, with its function uncertain. V dropped 7 bases and J dropped 8 bases, with 12 bases sitting between them. The length of the CDR3 is 12 residues.

V is TRBV6-1 and J is TRBJ2-4; D remains ambiguous. The germline V gene encodes CDR1 MNHNS and CDR2 SASEGT. V dropped 6 bases and J dropped 0 bases, with 12 bases sitting between them. CDR3 length: 15 residues. The chain's CDR3 is CASRDGPIAKNIQYF. The CDR3 bases are TGTGCCAGCAGGGACGGTCCGATAGCCAAAAACATTCAGTACTTC.

V gene TRBV6-5 combines with J gene TRBJ2-3, with 7 bases aligning to TRBD2. The CDR3 is 14 residues long. CDR1 MNHEY and CDR2 SVGAGI come from the germline V gene. The trim removed 5 bases at V and 2 bases at J, leaving 4 bases unmatched. CDR3 DNA: TGTGCCAGCAGTCGCGGGGGACCCACAGATACGCAGTATTTT. It encodes CASSRGGPTDTQYF.